This T cell receptor (beta chain) was identified in a study of T-cell reconstitution after alpha-beta-depleted transplantation in children. This clonotype was recorded a few times. Germline V gene lookup returns CDR1 LGHDT and CDR2 YNNKEL (reference sequence). V was pared by 3 bases and J by 0 bases, with 4 bases of the junction left unmatched. The length of the CDR3 is 15 residues. For TCRbeta, the library was prepared with unique molecular identifiers. TCRdb analysed the PCR reads with MiXCR anew, one entry per CDR3 protein. The profile covers about 610,000 distinct CDR3 sequences, with 10% to 13% appearing a single time and less than 5% taken by the ten largest.

The clonotype was recovered from a human donor who donated a stem cell graft to a child with acute myeloid leukemia. V usage is TRBV3-1 and J usage is TRBJ1-2, with TRBD1 matching over 7 bases. Sequencing used PBMCs from the stem cell graft donor, obtained from the stem cell graft. The CDR3 region is CASSQAGGSNYGYTF. The CDR3 region has the DNA TGTGCCAGCAGCCAGGCAGGGGGTTCTAACTATGGCTACACCTTC.